This TCR beta chain was obtained from a study of T cell changes during pregnancy in multiple sclerosis. Profiled with immunoSEQ multiplex PCR; TCRdb holds only in-frame clones, not every one. The sample has roughly 70,000 clones; roughly 92% are singletons. This clonotype was obtained from a female donor with multiple sclerosis, enrolled in a pregnancy study. The sequencing here drew on peripheral blood, taken in the third trimester of pregnancy.

This CDR3 is CASSKGQKYYGYTF. CDR3 nucleotide sequence: TGTGCCAGCAGTAAGGGACAAAAATATTATGGCTACACCTTC. This chain uses TRBV28 with TRBJ1-2, with a tentative D call TRBD1 (6 bases). There are 14 residues in the CDR3. V was pared by 5 bases and J by 5 bases, with 15 bases between. CDR1 MDHEN and CDR2 SYDVKM come from the germline V gene.